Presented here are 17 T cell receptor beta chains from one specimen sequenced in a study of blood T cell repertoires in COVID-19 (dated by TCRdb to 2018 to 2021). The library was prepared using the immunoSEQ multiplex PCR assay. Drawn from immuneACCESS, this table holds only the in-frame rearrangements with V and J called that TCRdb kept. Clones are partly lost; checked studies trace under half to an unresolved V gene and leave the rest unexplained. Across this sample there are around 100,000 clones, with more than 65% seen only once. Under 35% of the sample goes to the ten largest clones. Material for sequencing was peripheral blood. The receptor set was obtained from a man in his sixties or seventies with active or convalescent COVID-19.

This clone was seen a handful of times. CDR3 sequence reads: CASSQDGGTEAFF. CDR3 in DNA: TGTGCCAGCAGCCAAGACGGGGGAACTGAAGCTTTCTTT. The rearrangement joins TRBV3-1 (or the pseudogene TRBV3-2) to TRBJ1-1, with a tentative D call TRBD1 (5 bases). V gave up 0 bases and J gave up 5 bases, with 7 bases separating them. Looked up from germline, CDR1 is LGHDT and CDR2 is YNNKEL (reference sequence). The CDR3 is made up of 13 amino acids.

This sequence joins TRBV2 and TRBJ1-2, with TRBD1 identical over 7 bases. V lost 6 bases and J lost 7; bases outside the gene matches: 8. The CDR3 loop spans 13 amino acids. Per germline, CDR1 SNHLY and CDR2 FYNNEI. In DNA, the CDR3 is TGTGCCAGCAGAGACAGGGATGTGGGTGGCTACACCTTC. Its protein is CASRDRDVGGYTF.

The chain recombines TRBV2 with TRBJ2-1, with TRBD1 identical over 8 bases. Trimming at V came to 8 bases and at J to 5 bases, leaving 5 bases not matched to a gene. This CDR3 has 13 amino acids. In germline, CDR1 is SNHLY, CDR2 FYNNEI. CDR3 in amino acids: CASAGDRHNEQFF. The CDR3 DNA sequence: TGTGCCAGCGCAGGGGACAGGCACAATGAGCAGTTCTTC.

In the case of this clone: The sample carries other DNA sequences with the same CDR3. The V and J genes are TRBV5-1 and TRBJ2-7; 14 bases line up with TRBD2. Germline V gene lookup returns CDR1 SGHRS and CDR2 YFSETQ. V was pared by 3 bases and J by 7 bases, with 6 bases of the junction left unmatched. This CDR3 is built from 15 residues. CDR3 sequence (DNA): TGCGCCAGCAGCTCGACTAGCGGGAGGGTAGGGGAGCAGTACTTC. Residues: CASSSTSGRVGEQYF.

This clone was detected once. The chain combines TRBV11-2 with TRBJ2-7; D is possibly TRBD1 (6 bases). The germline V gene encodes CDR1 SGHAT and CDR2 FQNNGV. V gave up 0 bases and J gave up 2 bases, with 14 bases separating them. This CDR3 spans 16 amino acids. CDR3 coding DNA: TGTGCCAGCAGCTTAGATCGACAGGCGCTGGCCTACGAGCAGTACTTC. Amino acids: CASSLDRQALAYEQYF.

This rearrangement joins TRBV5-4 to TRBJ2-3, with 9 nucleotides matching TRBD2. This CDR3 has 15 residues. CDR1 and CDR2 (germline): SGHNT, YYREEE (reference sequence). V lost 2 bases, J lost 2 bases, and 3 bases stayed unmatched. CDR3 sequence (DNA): TGTGCCAGCAGCTTACTAGCGGGCTTCACAGATACGCAGTATTTT. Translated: CASSLLAGFTDTQYF.

This CDR3 is CASRSPGTGAYEQYF. The DNA for the CDR3 is TGTGCCAGCAGATCACCCGGGACAGGGGCCTACGAGCAGTACTTC. V gene TRBV2 combines with J gene TRBJ2-7, with 10 bases identical to TRBD1. Germline-derived CDR1 and CDR2 are SNHLY and FYNNEI. This CDR3 comprises 15 residues. The V and J ends lost 6 bases and 2 bases, in that order; junction bases with no gene match: 7.

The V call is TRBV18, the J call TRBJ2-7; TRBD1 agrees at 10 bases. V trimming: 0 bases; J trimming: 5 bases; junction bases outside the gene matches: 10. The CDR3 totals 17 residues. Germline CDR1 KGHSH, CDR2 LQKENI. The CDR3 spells CASSPPIRTGGGNEQYF. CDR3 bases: TGTGCCAGCTCACCACCCATAAGGACAGGGGGTGGGAACGAGCAGTACTTC.

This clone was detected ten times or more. The CDR3 DNA reads as TGTGCCAGTAGTATGAGACAGCGCGGGGAGCTGTTTTTT. Its protein is CASSMRQRGELFF. The chain links TRBV19 to TRBJ2-2; the D gene is possibly TRBD1 (5 bases). The CDR3 is 13 amino acids. Germline V gene lookup returns CDR1 LNHDA and CDR2 SQIVND (reference sequence). V lost 3 bases, J lost 7 bases, and 9 bases lay in between.

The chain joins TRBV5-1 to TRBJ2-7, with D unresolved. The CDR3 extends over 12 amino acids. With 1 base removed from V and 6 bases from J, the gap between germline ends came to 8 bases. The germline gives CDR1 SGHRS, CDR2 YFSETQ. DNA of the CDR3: TGCGCCAGCAGCTTGTCCCTAGGCGAGCAGTACTTC. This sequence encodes CASSLSLGEQYF.

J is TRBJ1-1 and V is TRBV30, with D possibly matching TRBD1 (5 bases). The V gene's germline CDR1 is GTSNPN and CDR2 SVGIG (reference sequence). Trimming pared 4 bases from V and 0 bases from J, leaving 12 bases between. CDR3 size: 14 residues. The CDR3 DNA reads TGTGCCTGGAACCCGGTGACAGTGAACACTGAAGCTTTCTTT. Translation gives CAWNPVTVNTEAFF. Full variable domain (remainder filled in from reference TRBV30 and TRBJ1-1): SQTIHQWPATLVQPVGSPLSLECTVEGTSNPNLYWYRQAAGRGLQLLFYSVGIGQISSEVPQNLSASRPQDRQFILSSKKLLLSDSGFYLCAWNPVTVNTEAFFGQGTRLTVV.

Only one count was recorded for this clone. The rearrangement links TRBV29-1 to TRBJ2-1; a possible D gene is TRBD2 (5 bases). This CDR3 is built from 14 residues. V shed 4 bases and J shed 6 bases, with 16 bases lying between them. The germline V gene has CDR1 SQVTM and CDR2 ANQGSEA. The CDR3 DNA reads TGCAGCGTTGTACGGTTTCGGGGTGTCAATGAGCAGTTCTTC. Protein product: CSVVRFRGVNEQFF.

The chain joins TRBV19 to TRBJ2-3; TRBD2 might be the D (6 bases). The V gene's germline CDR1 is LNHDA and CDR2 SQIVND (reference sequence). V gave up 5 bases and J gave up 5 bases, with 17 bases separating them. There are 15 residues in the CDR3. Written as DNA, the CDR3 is TGTGCCAGTAGTTCTAGGGAGGCGGGCGGAGATACGCAGTATTTT. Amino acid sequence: CASSSREAGGDTQYF.

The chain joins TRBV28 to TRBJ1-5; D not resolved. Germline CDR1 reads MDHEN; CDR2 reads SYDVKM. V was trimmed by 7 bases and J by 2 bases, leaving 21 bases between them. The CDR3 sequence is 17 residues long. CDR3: CASTRPVEVLGNQPQHF. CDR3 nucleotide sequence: TGTGCCAGCACGAGGCCGGTCGAGGTCCTGGGCAATCAGCCCCAGCATTTT.

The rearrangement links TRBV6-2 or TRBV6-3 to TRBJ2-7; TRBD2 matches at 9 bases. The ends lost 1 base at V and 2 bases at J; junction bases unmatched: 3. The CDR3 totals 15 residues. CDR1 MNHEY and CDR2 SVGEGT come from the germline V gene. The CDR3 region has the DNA TGTGCCAGCAGTTACTGGGCTAGCGGGACCTACGAGCAGTACTTC. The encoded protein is CASSYWASGTYEQYF.

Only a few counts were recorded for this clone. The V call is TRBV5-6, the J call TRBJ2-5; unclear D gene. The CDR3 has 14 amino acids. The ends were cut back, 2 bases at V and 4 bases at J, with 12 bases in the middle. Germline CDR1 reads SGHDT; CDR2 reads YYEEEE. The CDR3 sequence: CASSFSVRVETQYF. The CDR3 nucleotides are TGTGCCAGCAGCTTCTCGGTCCGGGTAGAGACCCAGTACTTC.

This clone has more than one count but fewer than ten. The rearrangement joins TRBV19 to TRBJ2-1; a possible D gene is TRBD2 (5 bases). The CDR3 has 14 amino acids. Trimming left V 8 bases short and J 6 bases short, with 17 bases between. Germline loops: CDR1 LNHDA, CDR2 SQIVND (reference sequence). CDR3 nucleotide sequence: TGTGCCAGTTCTAGCTCTGGAACGCTCAATGAGCAGTTCTTC. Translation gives CASSSSGTLNEQFF.